This T cell receptor (beta chain) was retrieved from a study of T cells in Graves' hyperthyroidism and ophthalmopathy. This clonotype has more than one count but fewer than ten. RNA transcripts were the template for amplifying TCR beta CDR3 regions. HTBI primers were employed in a first-round RT-PCR of the TCR CDR3. MiXCR was run by TCRdb on the multiplex PCR reads, yielding one entry per CDR3 protein. In the table there are approximately 430,000 distinct CDR3 sequences, around 16% of which are singletons. The CDR3 is 14 residues long. V dropped 6 bases and J dropped 1; count of bases not matched to a gene: 4. Germline CDR1 reads SNHLY; CDR2 reads FYNNEI.

The chain joins TRBV2 to TRBJ1-2; the match to TRBD1 covers 8 bases. Material: blood. The TCR originated in a woman in her late teens or twenties with Graves' hyperthyroidism. The CDR3 DNA sequence: TGTGCCAGCAGGACGACAGGGGTTAACTATGGCTACACCTTC. Protein product: CASRTTGVNYGYTF.